A selection of T cell receptor beta chains follows, all from one sample in a study of cytomegalovirus exposure and HLA in healthy donors. Only in-frame clones appear in the TCRdb table, and some are missing; sequencing was by immunoSEQ multiplex PCR. Of about 150,000 clones listed, 65% to 80% are singletons. Sequencing input: PBMCs. Receptors were obtained from a male donor in good health and CMV-seronegative. Both conserved end residues are part of each CDR3. Fields, in order: D gene, J gene, V gene, clone size, CDR3 DNA, CDR3 protein. D genes are given only for firm matches. Clone size appears in some rows only: once, few, many, or a class for an expanded clone.

d_gene: .; j_gene: TRBJ1-1; v_gene: TRBV5-6; abundance: .; CDR3nt: TGTGCCAGCAGCCGCCTGGAGGGGATCACTGAAGCTTTCTTT; CDR3aa: CASSRLEGITEAFF
d_gene: .; j_gene: TRBJ1-5; v_gene: TRBV4-2; abundance: .; CDR3nt: TGTGCCAGCAGCCAAGATATATTGGGTCAGGGTGCATGGCAGCCCCAGCATTTT; CDR3aa: CASSQDILGQGAWQPQHF
d_gene: .; j_gene: TRBJ2-5; v_gene: TRBV6-1; abundance: few; CDR3nt: TGTGCCAGCAGTTCAGGGTACCAAGAGACCCAGTACTTC; CDR3aa: CASSSGYQETQYF
d_gene: TRBD2; j_gene: TRBJ2-7; v_gene: TRBV6-5; abundance: few; CDR3nt: TGTGCCAGCAGTTCTGTCCCGGGACTAGCTGCCGAGCAGTACTTC; CDR3aa: CASSSVPGLAAEQYF
d_gene: .; j_gene: TRBJ2-1; v_gene: TRBV29-1; abundance: once; CDR3nt: TGCAGCGGATATCCAGCCTACAATGAGCAGTTCTTC; CDR3aa: CSGYPAYNEQFF
d_gene: TRBD1; j_gene: TRBJ1-1; v_gene: TRBV25-1; abundance: .; CDR3nt: TGTGCCAGCAGTGGTCTGACAGGGGGCACTGAAGCTTTCTTT; CDR3aa: CASSGLTGGTEAFF
d_gene: TRBD2; j_gene: TRBJ2-1; v_gene: TRBV7-9; abundance: .; CDR3nt: TGTGCCAGCAGCTTAGATAGCGGGAGGGTTCCTGAGCAGTTCTTC; CDR3aa: CASSLDSGRVPEQFF
d_gene: TRBD1; j_gene: TRBJ1-2; v_gene: TRBV28; abundance: few; CDR3nt: TGTGCCAGCATGCACCGGGACAGGGAAAGATTACTCTTC; CDR3aa: CASMHRDRERLLF
d_gene: .; j_gene: TRBJ1-2; v_gene: TRBV18; abundance: .; CDR3nt: TGTGCCAGCTCACAGCAAGGACAGACCTTGAACTATGGCTACACCTTC; CDR3aa: CASSQQGQTLNYGYTF
d_gene: .; j_gene: TRBJ2-3; v_gene: TRBV5-1; abundance: .; CDR3nt: TGCGCCAGCAGCTTTGGCAGTTCAGATACGCAGTATTTT; CDR3aa: CASSFGSSDTQYF
d_gene: .; j_gene: TRBJ2-1; v_gene: TRBV11-2; abundance: .; CDR3nt: TGTGCCAGCAGGTCTATCTTCGGGAACTACAATGAGCAGTTCTTC; CDR3aa: CASRSIFGNYNEQFF
d_gene: TRBD2; j_gene: TRBJ2-7; v_gene: TRBV5-6; abundance: .; CDR3nt: TGTGCCAGCAGCGCTAATAGCGGGGGGCCCGGAGGAGAGCAGTACTTC; CDR3aa: CASSANSGGPGGEQYF
d_gene: .; j_gene: TRBJ2-7; v_gene: TRBV7-9; abundance: .; CDR3nt: TGTTCCAGCAGCTTGGCAGGCTACGAGCAGTACTTC; CDR3aa: CSSSLAGYEQYF
d_gene: TRBD2; j_gene: TRBJ2-1; v_gene: TRBV29-1; abundance: .; CDR3nt: TGCAGCGTAGGGACTAGCGGGAGTGGGGTGCCCTACAATGAGCAGTTCTTC; CDR3aa: CSVGTSGSGVPYNEQFF
d_gene: .; j_gene: TRBJ2-7; v_gene: TRBV19; abundance: .; CDR3nt: TGTGCCAGTAGTATTGGCCAGGGGTACTACGAGCAGTACTTC; CDR3aa: CASSIGQGYYEQYF
d_gene: TRBD1; j_gene: TRBJ1-2; v_gene: TRBV7-9; abundance: .; CDR3nt: TGTGCCAGCAGCAGAGGGTCTATGCAGGGGGCAGGTGGCTACACCTTC; CDR3aa: CASSRGSMQGAGGYTF
d_gene: TRBD1; j_gene: TRBJ2-3; v_gene: TRBV25-1; abundance: .; CDR3nt: TGTGCCAGCAGTTCTTCCGGGACAGAGAGTACAGATACGCAGTATTTT; CDR3aa: CASSSSGTESTDTQYF
d_gene: .; j_gene: TRBJ2-7; v_gene: TRBV19; abundance: .; CDR3nt: TGTGCCAGTAGTTTCCGGTCCGCCTACGAGCAGTACTTC; CDR3aa: CASSFRSAYEQYF
d_gene: .; j_gene: TRBJ2-2; v_gene: TRBV11-3; abundance: once; CDR3nt: TGTGCCAGCAGTCCGGGAGCGAACACCGGGGAGCTGTTTTTT; CDR3aa: CASSPGANTGELFF
d_gene: TRBD1; j_gene: TRBJ1-1; v_gene: TRBV4-1; abundance: .; CDR3nt: TGCGCCAGCAGCCCGGACAGGGGAACTGAAGCTTTCTTT; CDR3aa: CASSPDRGTEAFF
d_gene: TRBD2; j_gene: TRBJ2-2; v_gene: TRBV2; abundance: .; CDR3nt: TGTGCCAGAGACCCCGGGCGGGAGGGCCTGATGGGGAACACCGGGGAGCTGTTTTTT; CDR3aa: CARDPGREGLMGNTGELFF
d_gene: TRBD1; j_gene: TRBJ1-5; v_gene: TRBV12-5; abundance: once; CDR3nt: TGTGCTAGTGGTTTGGTAGGGACAGGGTTGCAGCCCCAGCATTTT; CDR3aa: CASGLVGTGLQPQHF
d_gene: .; j_gene: TRBJ1-6; v_gene: TRBV5-1; abundance: few; CDR3nt: TGCGCCAGCAGCCTCACGGCGGGCAATTCACCCCTCCACTTT; CDR3aa: CASSLTAGNSPLHF
d_gene: .; j_gene: TRBJ2-1; v_gene: TRBV7-6; abundance: .; CDR3nt: TGTGCCAGCAGCAGCCAGGGGTCGTACAATGAGCAGTTCTTC; CDR3aa: CASSSQGSYNEQFF
d_gene: TRBD2; j_gene: TRBJ2-3; v_gene: TRBV9; abundance: few; CDR3nt: TGTGCCAGCAGCGTAGCAAGCGGGGTGACAGATACGCAGTATTTT; CDR3aa: CASSVASGVTDTQYF
d_gene: TRBD2; j_gene: TRBJ2-5; v_gene: TRBV7-3; abundance: .; CDR3nt: TGTGCCAGCAGCCCTTCGGGAGGGGGAAGAGAGACCCAGTACTTC; CDR3aa: CASSPSGGGRETQYF
d_gene: .; j_gene: TRBJ1-1; v_gene: TRBV14; abundance: .; CDR3nt: TGTGCCAGCAGCCAATTTCTGGGGGCAACTGAAGCTTTCTTT; CDR3aa: CASSQFLGATEAFF
d_gene: .; j_gene: TRBJ2-7; v_gene: TRBV4-1; abundance: few; CDR3nt: TGCGCCAGCAGCCCGACAGGCTACGAGCAGTACTTC; CDR3aa: CASSPTGYEQYF
d_gene: TRBD1; j_gene: TRBJ2-5; v_gene: TRBV27; abundance: .; CDR3nt: TGTGCCAGCAGTCCCGGGACTACCGGGACAGGGGGCGGAGAGACCCAGTACTTC; CDR3aa: CASSPGTTGTGGGETQYF
d_gene: TRBD2; j_gene: TRBJ2-7; v_gene: TRBV7-2; abundance: .; CDR3nt: TGTGCCAGCAGCTTATCCCCCCAGCGGGGCTACGAGCAGTACTTC; CDR3aa: CASSLSPQRGYEQYF
d_gene: .; j_gene: TRBJ2-2; v_gene: TRBV29-1; abundance: .; CDR3nt: TGCAGCGTTGGGGTAGTGGGCTCCGGGGAGCTGTTTTTT; CDR3aa: CSVGVVGSGELFF
d_gene: .; j_gene: TRBJ1-1; v_gene: TRBV4-1; abundance: .; CDR3nt: TGCGCCAGCAGCCAAGATAGGGGATTTGGCACTGAAGCTTTCTTT; CDR3aa: CASSQDRGFGTEAFF
d_gene: .; j_gene: TRBJ2-1; v_gene: TRBV7-2; abundance: .; CDR3nt: TGTGCCAGCAGCTTAGTGGGGGGACCGTCCTACAATGAGCAGTTCTTC; CDR3aa: CASSLVGGPSYNEQFF
d_gene: TRBD2; j_gene: TRBJ2-7; v_gene: TRBV11-3; abundance: few; CDR3nt: TGTGCCAGCAGCTCCCACCCCGGGACTAGCGCGACTCCAAGCAGCGACGAGCAGTACTTC; CDR3aa: CASSSHPGTSATPSSDEQYF
d_gene: TRBD1; j_gene: TRBJ2-5; v_gene: TRBV9; abundance: few; CDR3nt: TGTGCCAGCAGCGTAGGTCAGGGGGCGGGAGAGACCCAGTACTTC; CDR3aa: CASSVGQGAGETQYF
d_gene: .; j_gene: TRBJ1-4; v_gene: TRBV6-6; abundance: once; CDR3nt: TGTGCCAGCAGTTACAGTGCAGGGAGGAATGAAAAACTGTTTTTT; CDR3aa: CASSYSAGRNEKLFF
d_gene: .; j_gene: TRBJ2-3; v_gene: TRBV4-1; abundance: few; CDR3nt: TGCGCCAGCAGCCAAGGGGGCGAGGCTCGTGACCCCACAGATACGCAGTATTTT; CDR3aa: CASSQGGEARDPTDTQYF
d_gene: .; j_gene: TRBJ2-5; v_gene: TRBV5-3; abundance: .; CDR3nt: TGTGCCAGAAGCCCAGACAGAGACAGGGAGACCCAGTACTTC; CDR3aa: CARSPDRDRETQYF
d_gene: TRBD1; j_gene: TRBJ1-5; v_gene: TRBV7-9; abundance: .; CDR3nt: TGTGCCAGCAGCTTTGGGACAGGTGGGAATCAGCCCCAGCATTTT; CDR3aa: CASSFGTGGNQPQHF
d_gene: .; j_gene: TRBJ1-1; v_gene: TRBV28; abundance: .; CDR3nt: TGTGCCAGCAGTCTAGGAGAGAACACTGAAGCTTTCTTT; CDR3aa: CASSLGENTEAFF
d_gene: .; j_gene: TRBJ1-2; v_gene: TRBV5-1; abundance: .; CDR3nt: TGCGCCAGCAGCCCGGGACTCCGATTCGAGCCTTATGGCTACACCTTC; CDR3aa: CASSPGLRFEPYGYTF
d_gene: .; j_gene: TRBJ1-1; v_gene: TRBV29-1; abundance: .; CDR3nt: TGCAGCGTTGCCGAGGGTTGGAGTAACACTGAAGCTTTCTTT; CDR3aa: CSVAEGWSNTEAFF
d_gene: .; j_gene: TRBJ2-1; v_gene: TRBV6-4; abundance: once; CDR3nt: TGTGCCAGCAGTGCCGCGGACTACAATGAGCAGTTCTTC; CDR3aa: CASSAADYNEQFF
d_gene: .; j_gene: TRBJ2-3; v_gene: TRBV5-1; abundance: .; CDR3nt: TGCGCCAGCAGCTTGGGTCCCGGGACTGGAGATACGCAGTATTTT; CDR3aa: CASSLGPGTGDTQYF
d_gene: .; j_gene: TRBJ2-7; v_gene: TRBV7-2; abundance: .; CDR3nt: TGTGCCAGCAGCTTAGGGCCCGCGGGGGCGGTCTACGAGCAGTACTTC; CDR3aa: CASSLGPAGAVYEQYF
d_gene: TRBD2; j_gene: TRBJ2-7; v_gene: TRBV28; abundance: .; CDR3nt: TGTGCCAGCAGTTTGGGACTAGACTACGAGCAGTACTTC; CDR3aa: CASSLGLDYEQYF
d_gene: .; j_gene: TRBJ1-5; v_gene: TRBV18; abundance: .; CDR3nt: TGTGCCAGCTCACCAGGCCAGGCCAATCAGCCCCAGCATTTT; CDR3aa: CASSPGQANQPQHF
d_gene: TRBD2; j_gene: TRBJ2-1; v_gene: TRBV19; abundance: .; CDR3nt: TGTGCCAGTCTTAATCGGGAGGGCCTAGATGAGCAGTTCTTC; CDR3aa: CASLNREGLDEQFF